These T cell receptor beta chains were read from a single sample in a study of metastatic and nonmetastatic thyroid tumors. TCRdb re-clonotyped the PCR reads via MiXCR. The sample gives 20,000 to 30,000 clones, roughly 25% of which show up once; around 6% is in the top ten. Sample: blood. The receptors were sampled from a female donor with papillary thyroid cancer or a benign thyroid nodule (not recorded which). Some clones in this sample may be carry-over from other donors' samples. Each CDR3 is given with its conserved first and last residue. The size entry is marked missing in some rows and otherwise reads once, few, many or a size class.

TRBV4-3	TRBJ2-5	once	CASSQALAGETQYF
TRBV5-4	TRBJ2-3	many	CASSRRGTDTQYF
TRBV5-1	TRBJ2-1	many	CASSRDRRDEQFF
TRBV11-2	TRBJ1-3	once	CASSPQESGNTIYF
TRBV28	TRBJ1-1	many	CASSRAGLASSAFF
TRBV11-1	TRBJ2-2	medium-sized	CASSARQANTGELFF
TRBV15	TRBJ1-4	many	CATSRDSRGNEKLFF
TRBV14	TRBJ2-6	many	CASSQAGAVLTF
TRBV6-2/TRBV6-3	TRBJ1-5	many	CASSYSVGSQPQHF
TRBV14	TRBJ1-3	many	CASSQQSNTIYF
TRBV3-1	TRBJ2-2	many	CASSSFWTSEGTGELFF
TRBV6-1	TRBJ1-5	medium-sized	CASSHRGDQPQHF
TRBV15	TRBJ2-1	NA	CATSTRLETVGSVSYNEQFF
TRBV27	TRBJ1-2	few	CASIRTGGGYCYTF
TRBV28	TRBJ2-7	NA	CASIPRREQYF
TRBV2	TRBJ1-2	NA	CASSELGEAGYTF
TRBV28	TRBJ1-1	NA	CASTTDTEAFF
TRBV5-1	TRBJ1-1	NA	CASSLGQSRRGASF
TRBV20-1	TRBJ1-3	medium-sized	CSARKPGKSSGNTIYF
TRBV6-6	TRBJ2-1	few	CASSYSTIRGWPNEQFF
TRBV27	TRBJ2-1	few	CASSLRREQFF
TRBV27	TRBJ2-1	many	CASRRATPYNEQFF
TRBV19	TRBJ1-1	many	CASRVKIRDRTTMNTEAFF
TRBV15	TRBJ2-2	few	CATSPSSEAGELFF
TRBV4-2	TRBJ2-7	medium-sized	CASSQRRGNEQYF
TRBV6-2/TRBV6-3	TRBJ2-7	NA	CASSYSKIPYEQYF
TRBV6-1	TRBJ2-5	few	CASSWAEQETQYF